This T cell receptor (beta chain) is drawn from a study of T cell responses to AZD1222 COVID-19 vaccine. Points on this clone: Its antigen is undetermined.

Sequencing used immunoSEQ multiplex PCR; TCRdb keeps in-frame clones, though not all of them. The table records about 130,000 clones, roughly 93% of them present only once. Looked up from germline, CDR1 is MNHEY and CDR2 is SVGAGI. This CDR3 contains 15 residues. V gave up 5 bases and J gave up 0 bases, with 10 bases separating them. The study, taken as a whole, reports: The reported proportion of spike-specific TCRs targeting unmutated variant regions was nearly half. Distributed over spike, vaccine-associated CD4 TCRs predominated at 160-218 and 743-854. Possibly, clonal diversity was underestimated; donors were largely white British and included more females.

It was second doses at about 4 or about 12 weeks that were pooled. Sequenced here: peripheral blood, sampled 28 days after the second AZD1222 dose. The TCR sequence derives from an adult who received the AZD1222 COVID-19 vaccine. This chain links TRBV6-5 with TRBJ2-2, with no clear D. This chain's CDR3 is CASSTTDTNTGELFF. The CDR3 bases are TGTGCCAGCAGTACAACCGACACGAACACCGGGGAGCTGTTTTTT.